A single sample gave rise to the 30 T cell receptor beta chains below, sequenced in a study of metastatic and nonmetastatic thyroid tumors. TCRdb used MiXCR to call clones anew from the PCR reads. The table has about 20,000 clones, 22% seen once; the top ten hold about 10%. Every patient underwent thyroid surgery untreated. Sequencing was performed on tumor tissue. The source of these receptors is a male donor with papillary thyroid cancer or a benign thyroid nodule (not recorded which). Some clones in this sample may be carry-over from other donors' samples.

This clone has at least ten counts. J is TRBJ2-1 and V is TRBV30; TRBD2 might be the D (5 bases). The CDR3 has 12 residues. The V end was cut by 7 bases, the J end by 3 bases, with 10 bases between. Germline V gene lookup returns CDR1 GTSNPN and CDR2 SVGIG (reference sequence). The CDR3 region is CASQSGYNEQFF. CDR3 coding DNA: TGTGCCTCCCAAAGCGGCTACAATGAGCAGTTCTTC. The variable domain in full, with the rest retrieved from reference TRBV30 and TRBJ2-1, is SQTIHQWPATLVQPVGSPLSLECTVEGTSNPNLYWYRQAAGRGLQLLFYSVGIGQISSEVPQNLSASRPQDRQFILSSKKLLLSDSGFYLCASQSGYNEQFFGPGTRLTVL.

Many counts were recorded for this clone. This sequence joins TRBV28 and TRBJ2-3, with TRBD2 matching 9 bases. V lost 6 bases and J lost 1; bases outside the gene matches: 2. The CDR3 consists of 14 residues. Germline values: CDR1 MDHEN, CDR2 SYDVKM. The CDR3 reads CASSLAGRTDTQYF. CDR3 bases: TGTGCCAGCAGCCTAGCGGGGCGCACAGATACGCAGTATTTT.

Comment on this clone: One end of the junction fails to match germline, which may point to a read error. This chain uses TRBV11-2 with TRBJ1-2; unclear D gene. Germline V CDR1 and CDR2: SGHAT, FQNNGV. The CDR3 has 12 residues. CDR3 in amino acids: CATSFRGYGYTF. For the CDR3, the DNA is TGTGCCACCAGCTTCAGAGGCTATGGCTACACCTTC.

This clone was seen at least ten times. J is TRBJ2-1 and V is TRBV4-2, with D unresolved. The V end lost 4 bases, the J end lost 4 bases, and 11 bases lay between the germline ends. Germline CDR1 reads LGHNA; CDR2 reads YNFKEQ. The CDR3 is 14 amino acids. CDR3 loop: CASSPEEGYNEQFF. The CDR3 DNA reads as TGTGCCAGCAGCCCAGAGGAAGGGTACAATGAGCAGTTCTTC.

Notes on this clone: The CDR3 ends on some other residue instead of the conserved phenylalanine or tryptophan, so this is likely a read error. The DNA is left out, because the CDR3 cannot be placed on it with certainty; the CDR3 is given as TCRdb lists it. The V gene is TRBV5-1, the J gene TRBJ1-1. A total of 14 residues make up the CDR3, ends included. CDR1 is SGHRS, CDR2 YFSETQ, per germline. CDR3 sequence reads: CASSLDGMNTESFL.

This clone was counted ten times or more. The chain is built from TRBV19 and TRBJ2-1, with 10 bases lining up with TRBD2. CDR3 size: 14 residues. Looked up from germline, CDR1 is LNHDA and CDR2 is SQIVND (reference sequence). The V gene end was trimmed by 5 bases and the J gene end by 9 bases; junction bases not matched to a gene: 7. The CDR3 is CASSLLAGSVEQFF. The CDR3 region has the DNA TGTGCCAGTAGTTTACTAGCGGGATCGGTTGAGCAGTTCTTC.

This clone was seen repeatedly, ten times or more. The chain has TRBV10-3 and TRBJ2-1; D tentatively fits TRBD1 or TRBD2 (5 bases each). Per germline, CDR1 ENHRY and CDR2 SYGVKD. Trimming removed 5 bases from V and 5 bases from J, with 16 bases in between. The CDR3 contains 15 residues. CDR3 in DNA: TGTGCCATCAGTTCCGGGACCAACCAACACAATGAGCAGTTCTTC. Its translation is CAISSGTNQHNEQFF.

In its sample, this clone was seen many times. The V call is TRBV20-1, the J call TRBJ2-7, with 10 bases that match TRBD2. Losses at the gene ends were 4 bases for V and 0 bases for J; bases not matched to a gene: 3. Germline CDR1 is DFQATT and CDR2 is SNEGSKA (reference sequence). The CDR3 is 14 residues long. CDR3 protein: CSANGLADSYEQYF. DNA of the CDR3: TGCAGTGCTAACGGACTAGCGGACTCCTACGAGCAGTACTTC.

In DNA form, the CDR3 reads TGCAGTCCCCACCGGGACAACTCCTCTTATGGCTACACCTTC. It encodes CSPHRDNSSYGYTF. The chain combines TRBV20-1 with TRBJ1-2; D is perhaps TRBD1 (6 bases). This CDR3 region has 14 residues. Between the trimmed V and J ends, which lost 8 bases and 5 bases, there was a span of 21 bases. Per germline, CDR1 DFQATT and CDR2 SNEGSKA (reference sequence).

The CDR3 reads CASSRYRGQPQHF. The CDR3, as DNA: TGTGCCAGCAGCCGATACCGCGGTCAGCCCCAGCATTTT. The V and J genes are TRBV3-1 and TRBJ1-5; D call uncertain. V lost 4 bases and J lost 6, with 10 bases in between. Germline CDR1 is LGHDT and CDR2 is YNNKEL (reference sequence). CDR3 length: 13 residues.

V and J are TRBV2 and TRBJ2-7; 7 positions agree with TRBD1. V trimming: 4 bases; J trimming: 5 bases; junction bases outside the gene matches: 5. The germline CDR1 and CDR2 sequences are SNHLY and FYNNEI. The CDR3 has 13 amino acids. The CDR3, as DNA: TGTGCCAGCAGTGGACAGGGTCTCGACGAGCAGTACTTC. Protein sequence: CASSGQGLDEQYF.

The chain combines TRBV6-6 with TRBJ2-7; D tentatively fits TRBD1 or TRBD2 (5 bases each). V was cut by 3 bases and J by 0 bases, with 12 bases left in between. CDR1 and CDR2 from the germline V gene are MNHNY and SVGAGI (reference sequence). The CDR3 consists of 15 residues. CDR3 in amino acids: CASSYEAGSSYEQYF. The CDR3 nucleotides are TGTGCCAGCAGTTATGAGGCAGGGAGCTCCTACGAGCAGTACTTC.

This clone was observed a few times. V and J are TRBV12-3 or TRBV12-4 and TRBJ1-2; 9 bases align to TRBD1. Trimming cost V 5 bases and J 6 bases; bases outside gene matches: 7. CDR3 size: 14 residues. The CDR3 protein is CASSPWGQGHGYTF. The CDR3 coding sequence is TGTGCCAGCAGTCCGTGGGGACAGGGCCATGGCTACACCTTC.

This clone showed up many times. The CDR3, as DNA: TGTGCCAGCAGCGTAACGGAGGGGAAGACCCAGTACTTC. Protein sequence: CASSVTEGKTQYF. The chain couples TRBV9 to TRBJ2-5, with D perhaps matching TRBD2 (6 bases). CDR1 and CDR2 (germline): SGDLS, YYNGEE. Trimming left V 1 base short and J 6 bases short, with 10 bases between. This CDR3 contains 13 residues.

This clone was found many times. V and J are TRBV28 and TRBJ2-5; D is perhaps TRBD1 (5 bases). The CDR3 is 15 residues long. The germline V gene encodes CDR1 MDHEN and CDR2 SYDVKM. V lost 6 bases and J 1 base, leaving 15 bases between the germline ends. The CDR3 reads CASSKNRGSQETQYF. The CDR3 coding sequence is TGTGCCAGCAGCAAGAATAGGGGAAGCCAAGAGACCCAGTACTTC.

The table lists this clone with many counts. The chain couples TRBV5-1 to TRBJ1-6; no definite D call. The CDR3 contains 15 residues. The V end was cut by 6 bases, the J end by 6 bases, with 16 bases between. In germline, CDR1 is SGHRS, CDR2 YFSETQ. In DNA form, the CDR3 reads TGCGCCAGCACCCGGTCGGGAAACGGTAATTCACCCCTCCACTTT. Its protein is CASTRSGNGNSPLHF.

This chain links TRBV29-1 with TRBJ2-7; D uncertain. The ends were cut back, 2 bases at V and 2 bases at J, with 10 bases in the middle. This CDR3 region has 13 residues. The germline CDR1 and CDR2 sequences are SQVTM and ANQGSEA. Here the CDR3 reads CSVERHEPYEQYF. DNA for the CDR3: TGCAGCGTTGAACGGCACGAACCCTACGAGCAGTACTTC.

In its sample, this clone was seen once. This chain links TRBV4-2 with TRBJ2-7; 9 nucleotides match TRBD1. Germline CDR1 is LGHNA and CDR2 is YNFKEQ. The CDR3 covers 14 residues. V lost 5 bases to trimming and J lost 7 bases; unmatched junction nucleotides: 9. DNA for the CDR3: TGTGCCAGCAGCACGCCGGGACAGGGTGTGGAGCAGTACTTC. It specifies CASSTPGQGVEQYF.

This clone has a count of ten or more. The chain links TRBV7-6 to TRBJ2-1; D ambiguous. Germline CDR1 is SGHVS and CDR2 is FNYEAQ. The V end lost 5 bases, the J end lost 0 bases, and 11 bases lay between the germline ends. The CDR3 spans 15 residues. This chain's CDR3 is CASSALTSSYNEQFF. In DNA form, the CDR3 reads TGTGCCAGCAGCGCCCTGACAAGCTCCTACAATGAGCAGTTCTTC. Filled out from reference TRBV7-6 and TRBJ2-1, the complete variable domain reads GAGVSQSPRYKVTKRGQDVALRCDPISGHVSLYWYRQALGQGPEFLTYFNYEAQQDKSGLPNDRFSAERPEGSISTLTIQRTEQRDSAMYRCASSALTSSYNEQFFGPGTRLTVL.

By frequency in the sample, this clone is medium-sized. V is TRBV5-1 and J is TRBJ2-7; tentative D call: TRBD1 (7 bases). Germline values: CDR1 SGHRS, CDR2 YFSETQ. The CDR3 has 15 residues. V lost 4 bases and J lost 3, with 17 bases in between. This CDR3 reads CASSGGGGQDYEQYF. CDR3 coding DNA: TGCGCCAGCAGCGGAGGGGGCGGTCAGGACTACGAGCAGTACTTC. The full variable domain, in which reference TRBV5-1 and TRBJ2-7 provide the parts outside the CDR3, is KAGVTQTPRYLIKTRGQQVTLSCSPISGHRSVSWYQQTPGQGLQFLFEYFSETQRNKGNFPGRFSGRQFSNSRSEMNVSTLELGDSALYLCASSGGGGQDYEQYFGPGTRLTVT.

This clone has a count of ten or more. The genes are TRBV25-1 and TRBJ1-4; perhaps TRBD1 as D (5 bases). Trimming took 6 bases from V and 3 from J, leaving 20 bases between them. The length of the CDR3 is 17 residues. The germline CDR1 and CDR2 sequences are MGHDK and SYGVNS. This CDR3 reads CASSMLGAGESNEKLFF. DNA for the CDR3: TGTGCCAGCAGCATGCTAGGGGCGGGGGAGTCTAATGAAAAACTGTTTTTT.

For this clone: A read error may account for a junction end that differs from germline. The chain couples TRBV6-5 to TRBJ2-2; tentatively, D is TRBD1 or TRBD2 (5 bases each). This CDR3 has 16 residues. Germline values: CDR1 MNHEY, CDR2 SVGAGI. CDR3: CASSYGAGKNTWELVF. DNA of the CDR3: TGTGCCAGCAGTTACGGGGCAGGGAAGAACACCTGGGAGCTCGTTTTT.

The sample holds a few counts of this clone. The V gene is TRBV6-1, the J gene TRBJ2-7; maybe TRBD2 (6 bases). The length of the CDR3 is 16 residues. Trimming left V 2 bases short and J 2 bases short, with 16 bases between. The V gene's germline CDR1 is MNHNS and CDR2 SASEGT. DNA of the CDR3: TGTGCCAGCAGTGAACATCCGGGGGAGACCACCTACGAGCAGTACTTC. This codes for CASSEHPGETTYEQYF.

This clone was recorded many times. The chain has TRBV27 and TRBJ2-5, with no clear D. This CDR3 comprises 13 residues. Germline V lookup: CDR1 MNHEY, CDR2 SMNVEV (reference sequence). V was clipped by 6 bases and J by 4 bases, with 12 bases between them. The CDR3 loop is CASRSAWGETQYF. The CDR3 DNA follows: TGTGCCAGCAGATCGGCCTGGGGAGAGACCCAGTACTTC.

This clone was seen many times. The V call is TRBV5-1, the J call TRBJ2-5; possible D gene TRBD1, 6 bases. The V end was cut by 5 bases, the J end by 4 bases, with 12 bases between. The CDR3 has 13 residues. Germline loops: CDR1 SGHRS, CDR2 YFSETQ. CDR3 DNA sequence: TGCGCCAGCAGGGCCAGAGGGGGAGAGACCCAGTACTTC. Translation: CASRARGGETQYF.

This clone was recorded at least ten times. This chain joins TRBV7-6 and TRBJ2-1; D may match TRBD1 or TRBD2 (5 bases each). The germline CDR1 and CDR2 sequences are SGHVS and FNYEAQ. The CDR3 length is 12 residues. V was clipped by 2 bases and J by 10 bases, with 9 bases between them. The CDR3 loop is CASSLSGTEQFF. CDR3 DNA sequence: TGTGCCAGCAGCTTATCGGGGACGGAGCAGTTCTTC.

This clone was counted ten times or more. The chain couples TRBV20-1 to TRBJ1-6; no reliable D call. V gave up 1 base and J gave up 9 bases, with 7 bases separating them. Germline assignment: CDR1 DFQATT and CDR2 SNEGSKA (reference sequence). This CDR3 has 12 amino acids. CDR3 sequence reads: CSARVVGSPLHF. Here the CDR3 DNA reads TGCAGTGCTAGAGTAGTTGGTTCACCCCTCCACTTT.

For this clone: Its ends do not fully match the called genes, so a read error is possible. The chain uses TRBV7-2 and TRBJ1-2; D remains ambiguous. The CDR3 has 15 residues. CDR1 SGHTA and CDR2 FQGNSA come from the germline V gene. This chain's CDR3 is CVSSLGRTGRIGYTF. In DNA, the CDR3 is TGTGTCAGCAGCTTAGGCAGGACCGGGCGGATTGGCTACACCTTC.

The V call is TRBV20-1, the J call TRBJ2-3, with 10 bases aligning to TRBD2. Trimming removed 4 bases from V and 4 bases from J; junction bases left unmatched: 5. This CDR3 has 14 amino acids. Germline V gene data show CDR1 as DFQATT and CDR2 as SNEGSKA (reference sequence). This CDR3 is CSANLAGDPDTQYF. DNA of the CDR3: TGCAGTGCTAATCTAGCGGGAGACCCAGATACGCAGTATTTT.

This clone was observed at least ten times. Because the CDR3 is missing its conserved closing phenylalanine or tryptophan, this is likely a read error. The chain links TRBV20-1 to TRBJ1-5, with 7 positions matching TRBD1. V lost 7 bases and J lost 0; bases outside the gene matches: 9. The CDR3 runs 15 residues. Germline loops: CDR1 DFQATT, CDR2 SNEGSKA (reference sequence). CDR3 nucleotide sequence: TGCAGTGTCCCGGACAGGCTTTATAGCAATCAGCCCCAGCATCTT. It is translated as CSVPDRLYSNQPQHL.